This passage covers 9 T cell receptor beta chains from one sample sequenced in a study of spatial heterogeneity in lung cancer. As for time point: sample taken at primary tumor resection. One entry per CDR3 protein, called by TCRdb with MiXCR from the 5' RACE reads. The profile shows around 45,000 distinct CDR3 sequences, roughly 13% of them singletons. The source was PBMCs, collected at surgery. Receptors originate from a male donor with early-stage non-small cell lung cancer.

In this sample, this clonotype turned up a few times. V usage is TRBV28 and J usage is TRBJ2-7, with D possibly being TRBD2 (5 bases). From germline, CDR1 is MDHEN and CDR2 SYDVKM. Trimming took 4 bases from V and 0 from J, leaving 16 bases between them. CDR3 length: 16 residues. The CDR3 here is CASSWGVRLVSYEQYF. The DNA of the CDR3 is TGTGCCAGCAGTTGGGGAGTACGGCTAGTCTCCTACGAGCAGTACTTC.

This clonotype was counted only a few times. The chain has TRBV3-1 and TRBJ2-5, with D hard to call. The V gene's germline CDR1 is LGHDT and CDR2 YNNKEL (reference sequence). The CDR3 length is 13 residues. Trimming left V 3 bases short and J 5 bases short, with 10 bases between. The CDR3 protein is CASSQVTGETQYF. The CDR3 DNA follows: TGTGCCAGCAGCCAGGTTACTGGGGAGACCCAGTACTTC.

At least ten counts were recorded for this clonotype. V usage is TRBV11-2 and J usage is TRBJ2-7; D may correspond to TRBD1 or TRBD2 (5 bases each). The CDR3 spans 14 residues. Looked up from germline, CDR1 is SGHAT and CDR2 is FQNNGV. With 6 bases removed from V and 7 bases from J, the gap between germline ends came to 19 bases. The CDR3 region has the DNA TGTGCCAGCAGATCCCCTCGAGGGGCTTTGGAGCAGTACTTC. Translated, it gives CASRSPRGALEQYF.

The V call is TRBV6-1, the J call TRBJ1-4; a weak D match, TRBD1 (6 bases). Germline loops: CDR1 MNHNS, CDR2 SASEGT. V lost 4 bases to trimming and J lost 5 bases, with 11 bases between them. The length of the CDR3 is 14 residues. As DNA, the CDR3 is TGTGCCAGCAGTGCGGACAGACAGAATGAAAAACTGTTTTTT. This encodes CASSADRQNEKLFF.

This clonotype was picked up a small number of times. A junction boundary mismatches the germline segment, possibly from a read error. The gene calls are TRBV12-3 or TRBV12-4 and TRBJ2-1; perhaps TRBD2 as D (6 bases). CDR3 size: 13 residues. DNA for the CDR3: TGTACCAGCAGTTTAACACTAGCAAGCGAGCAGTTCTTC. The encoded protein is CTSSLTLASEQFF.

The V and J genes are TRBV20-1 and TRBJ2-5, with 8 bases lining up with TRBD2. Germline V gene lookup returns CDR1 DFQATT and CDR2 SNEGSKA (reference sequence). This CDR3 spans 15 amino acids. The trim removed 3 bases at V and 3 bases at J, leaving 9 bases unmatched. CDR3 nucleotides: TGCAGTGCTAGTGGATTACTAGCGGCCGAAGAGACCCAGTACTTC. Protein sequence: CSASGLLAAEETQYF.

The chain employs TRBV18 and TRBJ1-6; D might be TRBD1 (5 bases). This CDR3 region has 15 residues. The germline V and J ends were trimmed by 4 bases and 6 bases, with 13 bases remaining between them. Germline assignment: CDR1 KGHSH and CDR2 LQKENI. The CDR3 here is CASSLGQGSNSPLHF. CDR3 sequence (DNA): TGTGCCAGCTCACTGGGCCAGGGCAGTAATTCACCCCTCCACTTT.

This clonotype has ten or more counts. The chain's CDR3 is CASSLGDLETQYF. The CDR3 DNA reads as TGCGCCAGCAGCTTAGGGGATTTGGAGACCCAGTACTTC. The J gene is TRBJ2-5, the V gene TRBV5-1; D is perhaps TRBD1 (5 bases). Germline V gene sequence: CDR1 SGHRS, CDR2 YFSETQ. Trimming left V 2 bases short and J 5 bases short, with 10 bases between. The CDR3 loop spans 13 amino acids.

This clonotype occurred many times. The chain joins TRBV18 to TRBJ2-3; 12 nucleotides agree with TRBD2. From germline, CDR1 is KGHSH and CDR2 LQKENI. Trimming at V came to 3 bases and at J to 6 bases, leaving 7 bases not matched to a gene. CDR3 length: 16 amino acids. The CDR3 spells CASSPPSGRALDTQYF. The CDR3 DNA is TGTGCCAGCTCACCTCCTAGCGGGAGGGCCCTCGATACGCAGTATTTT.